This TCR beta chain originates from a study of blood T cell repertoires in COVID-19. As for the study in general: PBMCs, B-cell-depleted T cells, or T cells provided the cDNA or gDNA that made up the material.

Method: immunoSEQ multiplex PCR; TCRdb's copy keeps in-frame clones and lacks some. In the table there are some 300,000 clones, 89% of which are singletons. This TCR derives from a woman aged 40-49 years who had recovered from COVID-19. The sample was PBMCs or T cells enriched from blood (not recorded which).

The CDR3 region is CASMGQGYGYTF. CDR3 in DNA: TGTGCCAGTATGGGACAGGGATATGGCTACACCTTC. This chain uses TRBV19 with TRBJ1-2, with 9 bases identical to TRBD1. J gave up 5 bases and V 7 bases, and 2 bases lay outside the gene matches. The CDR3 runs 12 residues. Germline-derived CDR1 and CDR2 are LNHDA and SQIVND (reference sequence).